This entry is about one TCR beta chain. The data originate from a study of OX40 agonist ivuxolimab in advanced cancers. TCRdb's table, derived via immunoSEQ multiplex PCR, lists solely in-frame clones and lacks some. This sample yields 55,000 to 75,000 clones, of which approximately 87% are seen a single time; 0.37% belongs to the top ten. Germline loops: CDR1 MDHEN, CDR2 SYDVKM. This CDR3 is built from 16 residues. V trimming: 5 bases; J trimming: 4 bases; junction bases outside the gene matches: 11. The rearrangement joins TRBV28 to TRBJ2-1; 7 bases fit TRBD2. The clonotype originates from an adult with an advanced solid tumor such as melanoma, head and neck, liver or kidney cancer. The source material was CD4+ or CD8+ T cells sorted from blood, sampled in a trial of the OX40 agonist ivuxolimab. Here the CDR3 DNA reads TGTGCCAGCAGTAGTCCGGGAGGAGAACATTACAATGAGCAGTTCTTC. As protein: CASSSPGGEHYNEQFF. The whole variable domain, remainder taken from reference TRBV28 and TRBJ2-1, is DVKVTQSSRYLVKRTGEKVFLECVQDMDHENMFWYRQDPGLGLRLIYFSYDVKMKEKGDIPEGYSVSREKKERFSLILESASTNQTSMYLCASSSPGGEHYNEQFFGPGTRLTVL.